This T cell receptor beta chain stems from a study of blood T cell repertoires in COVID-19. Study background: Researchers got acute and convalescent COVID-19 samples from the United States, Italy and Spain.

Per germline, CDR1 SGHTA and CDR2 FQGNSA. The CDR3 sequence is 15 residues long. Trimming cost V 5 bases and J 1 base, with 11 bases left between them. Repertoires were generated with immunoSEQ multiplex PCR, while TCRdb's copy carries only in-frame clones and drops some. The sample holds around 300,000 clones, around 90% seen once. The sequenced material came from PBMCs or T cells enriched from blood (not recorded which). This sequence joins TRBV7-2 and TRBJ1-4; no definite D call. This receptor was taken from a woman in her 30s who had recovered from COVID-19. CDR3 loop: CASSQAAGTNEKLFF. Here the CDR3 DNA reads TGTGCCAGCAGCCAGGCGGCGGGAACTAATGAAAAACTGTTTTTT.